This TCR beta chain was recorded in a study of CD8 T cells in ankylosing spondylitis. Study-level findings and limits: Ankylosing spondylitis blood seemed to carry a telltale TCR beta motif made of several highly homologous variants. Previously reported in reactive arthritis synovial fluid and blood were some of the motif variants.

This clonotype was seen repeatedly, ten times or more. Its target is unknown. TCRdb reprocessed the 5' RACE reads with MiXCR, giving one entry per CDR3 protein. The sample shows 800,000 to 900,000 distinct CDR3 sequences, over 9.5% of them seen only once. This CDR3 comprises 13 residues. Trimming shortened V by 5 bases and J by 9 bases, and 14 bases separated the two germline ends. The sequence was obtained from a male donor with ankylosing spondylitis. Sequencing was carried out using blood, either unsorted or a sorted T cell fraction (not recorded which). V gene TRBV12-3 or TRBV12-4 combines with J gene TRBJ2-4; possibly TRBD2 for D (5 bases). The CDR3 spells CASSATSEGIQYF. CDR3 nucleotide sequence: TGTGCCAGCAGTGCCACTAGTGAAGGCATTCAGTACTTC.